This T cell receptor (beta chain) was documented in a study of sequential checkpoint blockade in melanoma. Trimming shortened V by 2 bases and J by 4 bases, and 14 bases separated the two germline ends. CDR3 length: 15 residues. Looked up from germline, CDR1 is KGHSH and CDR2 is LQKENI. Profiling relied on immunoSEQ multiplex PCR, and the TCRdb table lists in-frame clones only, not all of them. The sample includes 2,500 or so clones, about 23% of them seen just once. This sample's treatment: randomized to nivolumab then ipilimumab (arm A) or the reverse (arm B). The sequence derives from a human donor with melanoma. The sequences come from tumor tissue (inferred from file names), collected from a patient given nivolumab and ipilimumab in sequence. The chain recombines TRBV18 with TRBJ1-2; possibly TRBD1 for D (5 bases). CDR3 coding DNA: TGTGCCAGCTCACCATCGGCCGGGACGGTCTATGGCTACACCTTC. It encodes CASSPSAGTVYGYTF.